The T cell receptor (beta chain) under discussion was sequenced for a study of blood T cell repertoires in COVID-19. About the research overall: Collection of acute and convalescent COVID-19 samples took place in the United States, Italy and Spain. T cells, B-cell-depleted T cells, or PBMCs supplied cDNA or gDNA.

This clone was recorded once. The CDR3 loop spans 15 amino acids. The V gene's germline CDR1 is SEHNR and CDR2 FQNEAQ (reference sequence). Trimming took 1 base from V and 5 from J; bases not matched to a gene: 3. In the study's own analysis: It was from reference gene primer amplification that nucleated cell counts were estimated. The method was immunoSEQ multiplex PCR; TCRdb's version includes in-frame clones alone and lacks a portion of them. That table supplies the V and J calls and clone size; D and trimming were determined from the DNA. Among around 100,000 clones, 80% were seen once, and the ten largest hold around a third.

The receptor was derived from a man in his 70s with active or convalescent COVID-19. This chain links TRBV7-9 with TRBJ1-4; 8 bases align to TRBD1. Material: peripheral blood. The CDR3 spells CASSLGGTGNEKLFF. CDR3 DNA: TGTGCCAGCAGCTTAGGCGGGACAGGCAATGAAAAACTGTTTTTT.